This TCR beta chain originates from a study of blood T cell repertoires in COVID-19. Study-level background: From T cells, B-cell-depleted T cells, or PBMCs came the material, which was cDNA or gDNA.

Per the germline V gene, CDR1 is ENHRY and CDR2 is SYGVKD. There are 13 residues in the CDR3. With V trimmed by 6 bases and J by 10 bases, 6 bases remained unmatched. As processed by the authors: Using reference gene primer amplification, nucleated cell counts were estimated. Assay: immunoSEQ multiplex PCR; the TCRdb copy retains only in-frame clones and omits some. D and trimming were read from the DNA, whereas the V and J calls and clone size are those reported in that table. The sample lists 230,000 or so clones, more than 65% seen once, with under 1.5% in the top ten. Sequencing used peripheral blood. The V gene is TRBV10-3, the J gene TRBJ1-4; 9 positions agree with TRBD1. The sequence derives from a middle-aged woman who had recovered from COVID-19. The CDR3 region is CAISGGQGRKLFF. CDR3 nucleotides: TGTGCCATCAGCGGCGGACAGGGGAGAAAACTGTTTTTT.